This T cell receptor (beta chain) comes out of a study of cytomegalovirus exposure and HLA in healthy donors. Study results and caveats: Trimming of TCR beta V- and J-genes showed a link, identified in a later analysis, to a missense DCLRE1C variant. Highest at DRB1 and lowest at HLA-C, TCR association rates differed among HLA loci in a later analysis.

The CDR3 is 17 amino acids. The V and J ends lost 4 bases and 0 bases respectively, with 18 bases between them. CDR1 and CDR2 from the germline V gene are SGHRS and YFSETQ. Primers: 60 Vbeta forward and 13 Jbeta reverse. Assay used: immunoSEQ multiplex PCR; TCRdb lists only in-frame clones, some missing. The sample holds just over 150,000 clones. Comments on this clone: Its antigen is as yet unknown.

The chain employs TRBV5-1 and TRBJ2-3; D perhaps matches TRBD2 (5 bases). The sequenced material came from PBMCs. The sequence derives from a woman aged 55-69 years in good health and CMV-seronegative. This CDR3 reads CASSPTSGFLSTDTQYF. CDR3 nucleotide sequence: TGCGCCAGCAGCCCCACCAGCGGCTTCCTTAGCACAGATACGCAGTATTTT. Variable domain in full (rest from reference TRBV5-1 and TRBJ2-3): KAGVTQTPRYLIKTRGQQVTLSCSPISGHRSVSWYQQTPGQGLQFLFEYFSETQRNKGNFPGRFSGRQFSNSRSEMNVSTLELGDSALYLCASSPTSGFLSTDTQYFGPGTRLTVL.